The 9 T cell receptor beta chains presented below share a single source sample, sequenced in a study of shared clonotypes between healthy human individuals (dated by TCRdb to the early 2020s). The library was obtained by the immunoSEQ multiplex PCR assay. The source is immuneACCESS, and TCRdb retained only in-frame sequences with V and J called. Part of the clones is not carried over; for the studies checked, unresolved V genes explain less than half of this, and the remainder is unexplained. The sample table records millions of clones; over 90% of these occur just once. The ten largest clones take up under 0.45% of the sample. What was sequenced was naive CD4+ T cells from PBMCs. According to the study, the label for this sample's cell subset or site signals: CD45RA+ positively selected. The receptors come from a man aged 18 to 30 in good health. Some clones in this sample may be carry-over from other donors' samples.

This clone was detected once. The rearrangement uses TRBV9 and TRBJ2-2, with D hard to call. The germline V and J ends were trimmed by 0 bases and 6 bases, with 6 bases remaining between them. Germline CDR1 is SGDLS and CDR2 is YYNGEE. The length of the CDR3 is 13 residues. The CDR3 loop is CASSVEGSGELFF. In DNA, the CDR3 is TGTGCCAGCAGCGTAGAGGGATCCGGGGAGCTGTTTTTT.

The V gene is TRBV9, the J gene TRBJ2-1; D might be TRBD2 (6 bases). V was pared by 0 bases and J by 9 bases, with 16 bases between. Germline CDR1 is SGDLS and CDR2 is YYNGEE. This CDR3 is 15 amino acids long. The CDR3 DNA reads as TGTGCCAGCAGCGTAGATCGATGGGGGGATAGTGAGCAGTTCTTC. It translates to CASSVDRWGDSEQFF.

This chain links TRBV27 with TRBJ1-2; 7 nucleotides align to TRBD1. CDR1 MNHEY and CDR2 SMNVEV come from the germline V gene (reference sequence). The CDR3 totals 14 residues. With V trimmed by 3 bases and J by 3 bases, 4 bases remained unmatched. The CDR3 sequence: CASSFRDRHYGYTF. The CDR3, as DNA: TGTGCCAGCAGTTTCCGGGACAGACACTATGGCTACACCTTC.

The rearrangement uses TRBV10-3 and TRBJ2-4; no reliable D call. Germline assignment: CDR1 ENHRY and CDR2 SYGVKD. With 2 bases removed from V and 9 bases from J, the gap between germline ends came to 8 bases. This CDR3 has 12 residues. CDR3 sequence reads: CAISETSVIQYF. The CDR3, as DNA: TGTGCCATCAGTGAGACGTCGGTCATTCAGTACTTC.

V and J are TRBV6-5 and TRBJ2-3; the D gene is possibly TRBD1 (6 bases). The CDR3 consists of 16 residues. V was trimmed by 2 bases and J by 1 base, leaving 13 bases between them. Germline CDR1 MNHEY, CDR2 SVGAGI. In DNA, the CDR3 is TGTGCCAGCAGTTACACACCGCCAGGGGGCACAGATACGCAGTATTTT. It encodes CASSYTPPGGTDTQYF.

The chain employs TRBV14 and TRBJ2-7, with D possibly TRBD1 on 6 matching bases. The V end was cut by 1 base, the J end by 5 bases, with 18 bases between. Germline values: CDR1 SGHDN, CDR2 FVKESK. The CDR3 sequence is 16 residues long. For the CDR3, the DNA is TGTGCCAGCAGCCAAGGCATACAGGGTTTGAGGAACGAGCAGTACTTC. Translating gives CASSQGIQGLRNEQYF.

This chain connects TRBV7-2 to TRBJ1-4; D is uncertain. This CDR3 contains 15 residues. Germline CDR1 SGHTA, CDR2 FQGNSA. V was shortened by 1 base and J by 8 bases, with 14 bases between the two germline ends. The CDR3 spells CASSLGPGIYEKLFF. The CDR3 region has the DNA TGTGCCAGCAGCTTAGGGCCGGGCATCTACGAAAAACTGTTTTTT.

For this clone: The same CDR3 arises from other DNA sequences in this sample as well. The chain uses TRBV5-4 and TRBJ1-4; D remains ambiguous. CDR1 and CDR2 (germline): SGHNT, YYREEE (reference sequence). CDR3 length: 15 amino acids. Between the trimmed V and J ends, which lost 0 bases and 1 base, there was a span of 7 bases. CDR3 coding DNA: TGTGCCAGCAGCTTGGGCGCGGGAACTAATGAAAAACTGTTTTTT. Protein product: CASSLGAGTNEKLFF.

The sample holds one count of this clone. The V gene is TRBV9, the J gene TRBJ1-6; TRBD1 might be the D (5 bases). CDR3 length equals 14 residues. Germline CDR1 is SGDLS and CDR2 is YYNGEE. V was clipped by 0 bases and J by 7 bases, with 8 bases between them. The CDR3 DNA sequence: TGTGCCAGCAGCGTAGCGGGACGGAATTCACCCCTCCACTTT. This sequence encodes CASSVAGRNSPLHF.